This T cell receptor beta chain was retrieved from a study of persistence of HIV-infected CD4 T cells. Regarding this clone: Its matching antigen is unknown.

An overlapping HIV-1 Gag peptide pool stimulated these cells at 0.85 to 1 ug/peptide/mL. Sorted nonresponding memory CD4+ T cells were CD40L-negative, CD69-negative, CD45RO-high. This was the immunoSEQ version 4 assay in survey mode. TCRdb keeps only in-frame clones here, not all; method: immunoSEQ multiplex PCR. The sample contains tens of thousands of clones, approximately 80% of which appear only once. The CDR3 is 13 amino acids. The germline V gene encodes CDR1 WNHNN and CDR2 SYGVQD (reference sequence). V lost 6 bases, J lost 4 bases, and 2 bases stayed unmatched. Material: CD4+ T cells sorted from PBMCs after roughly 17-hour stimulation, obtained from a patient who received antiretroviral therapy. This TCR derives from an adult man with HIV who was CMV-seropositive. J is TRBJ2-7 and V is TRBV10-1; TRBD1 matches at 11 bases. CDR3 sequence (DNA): TGCGCCAGCAGCAGGGACAGGGGGTACGAGCAGTACTTC. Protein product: CASSRDRGYEQYF.